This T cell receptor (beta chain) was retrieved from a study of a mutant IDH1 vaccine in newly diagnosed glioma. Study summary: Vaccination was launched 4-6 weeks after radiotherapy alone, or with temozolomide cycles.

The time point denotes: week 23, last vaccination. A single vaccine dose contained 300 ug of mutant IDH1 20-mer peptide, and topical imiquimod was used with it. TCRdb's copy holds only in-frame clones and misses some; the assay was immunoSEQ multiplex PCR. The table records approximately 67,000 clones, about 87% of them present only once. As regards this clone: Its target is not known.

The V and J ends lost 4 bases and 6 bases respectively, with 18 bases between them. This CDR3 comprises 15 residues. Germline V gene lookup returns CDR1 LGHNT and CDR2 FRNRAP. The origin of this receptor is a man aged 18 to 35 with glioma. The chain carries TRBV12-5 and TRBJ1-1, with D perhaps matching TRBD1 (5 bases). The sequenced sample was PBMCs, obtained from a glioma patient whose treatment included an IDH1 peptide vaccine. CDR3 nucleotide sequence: TGTGCTAGTGGTTACCCCACCAGGGTGAGGGCTGAAGCTTTCTTT. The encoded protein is CASGYPTRVRAEAFF.